Following are 15 T cell receptor beta chains from one sample sequenced in a study of blood T cells in healthy people across ages. For the second PCR, which ran for about 6 to 11 cycles, a sample-barcoded 5' primer and a J-beta primer mix were used. From the 5' RACE reads, TCRdb called clonotypes with MiXCR, one entry per CDR3 protein. The data show 1.8 million or so distinct CDR3 sequences, with around 40% seen just once and under 30% held by the top ten. Sequencing used blood. Receptors originate from a human donor in good health.

The J gene is TRBJ1-2, the V gene TRBV29-1; D uncertain. Germline V gene lookup returns CDR1 SQVTM and CDR2 ANQGSEA. The V and J ends lost 3 bases and 8 bases respectively, with 13 bases between them. There are 12 residues in the CDR3. This CDR3 reads CSVDSQDGGYTF. The CDR3 DNA sequence: TGCAGCGTTGACTCCCAAGACGGGGGCTACACCTTC.

The chain is built from TRBV20-1 and TRBJ2-7; TRBD1 might be the D (7 bases). The J call may be mistaken, given a closer DNA end match to TRBJ2-5. The germline V gene encodes CDR1 DFQATT and CDR2 SNEGSKA (reference sequence). The CDR3 covers 19 residues. CDR3: CSARDPIQGGGLSQETQYF. In DNA, the CDR3 is TGCAGTGCTAGAGATCCTATCCAGGGGGGAGGTTTGAGCCAAGAGACCCAGTACTTC.

V gene TRBV12-3 or TRBV12-4 combines with J gene TRBJ1-2; D is unresolved. Trimming cost V 2 bases and J 4 bases, with 11 bases left between them. The CDR3 spans 14 residues. CDR3 in DNA: TGTGCCAGCAGTTTAAGCTGGGGTACCTATGGCTACACCTTC. Translating it yields CASSLSWGTYGYTF.

About this clonotype: This likely comes from a read error, as the CDR3 has no conserved phenylalanine or tryptophan at its end. The chain has TRBV15 and TRBJ2-1; the match to TRBD2 covers 8 bases. Germline V CDR1 and CDR2: LNHNV, YYDKDF (reference sequence). The CDR3 totals 15 residues. J was trimmed by 2 bases and V by 6 bases; bases with no gene match: 6. For the CDR3, the DNA is TGTGCCACCAGGCTACCGGGGGGGGCCTACAATGAGCAGTTCCTC. Amino acid sequence: CATRLPGGAYNEQFL.

This chain uses TRBV10-3 with TRBJ2-3; D unclear. The CDR3 contains 14 residues. Germline V lookup: CDR1 ENHRY, CDR2 SYGVKD. Deletions cut 4 bases from V and 0 bases from J, with 8 bases between. CDR3 protein: CAISGTTSTDTQYF. The CDR3 region has the DNA TGTGCCATCAGTGGCACCACGAGCACAGATACGCAGTATTTT.

This clonotype was picked up a small number of times. The V gene is TRBV18, the J gene TRBJ2-5; 9 bases map to TRBD1. The DNA end is more similar to TRBJ2-7, so the J call may be wrong. Germline V CDR1 and CDR2: KGHSH, LQKENI. The CDR3 contains 15 residues. The CDR3 reads CASSLSGTGFNEQYF. CDR3 coding DNA: TGTGCCAGCTCACTCTCCGGGACAGGGTTCAACGAGCAGTACTTC.

A few counts support this clonotype. The chain uses TRBV28 and TRBJ2-5, with a possible D match to TRBD2 (5 bases). The DNA end favors TRBJ2-7, so the J call may be wrong. In germline, CDR1 is MDHEN, CDR2 SYDVKM. This CDR3 spans 15 amino acids. The CDR3 nucleotides are TGTGCCAGCACCCCTTCCGCTGGACTCAACTACGAGCAGTACTTC. It specifies CASTPSAGLNYEQYF.

This clonotype was counted at least ten times. The J gene is TRBJ2-2, the V gene TRBV7-2; the match to TRBD2 covers 9 bases. The CDR3 totals 13 residues. Per germline, CDR1 SGHTA and CDR2 FQGNSA. With V trimmed by 6 bases and J by 5 bases, 1 base remained unmatched. CDR3 amino acids: CASSLAGTGELFF. The CDR3 region has the DNA TGTGCCAGCAGTCTAGCGGGGACCGGGGAGCTGTTTTTT.

The chain links TRBV7-2 to TRBJ1-1; unclear D gene. Germline CDR1 is SGHTA and CDR2 is FQGNSA. The germline V and J ends were trimmed by 3 bases and 5 bases, with 13 bases remaining between them. The CDR3 length is 14 residues. The DNA of the CDR3 is TGTGCCAGCAGCTTGGACCCCTCGCGGACTGAAGCTTTCTTT. This encodes CASSLDPSRTEAFF.

This clonotype was detected only a few times. The chain is built from TRBV3-1 and TRBJ2-2; D is ambiguous. V was shortened by 4 bases and J by 7 bases, with 10 bases between the two germline ends. This CDR3 region has 13 residues. Germline V gives CDR1 LGHDT, CDR2 YNNKEL (reference sequence). The CDR3 spells CASSPEPVGELFF. The CDR3 nucleotides are TGTGCCAGCAGCCCCGAACCCGTCGGGGAGCTGTTTTTT.

The chain couples TRBV6-5 to TRBJ2-6; TRBD1 matches 8 bases. The CDR3 sequence is 18 residues long. The V and J ends lost 6 bases and 1 base, in that order; junction bases with no gene match: 11. CDR1 and CDR2 from the germline V gene are MNHEY and SVGAGI. The CDR3 nucleotides are TGTGCCAGCAGCTACAGACAGGGGAGTGGGTCTGGGGCCAACGTCCTGACTTTC. Its translation is CASSYRQGSGSGANVLTF.

This clonotype occurred once. This chain joins TRBV12-5 and TRBJ2-1; 10 bases map to TRBD2. Germline V lookup: CDR1 LGHNT, CDR2 FRNRAP. V shed 5 bases, J shed 7 bases, and the junction held 11 bases outside the gene matches. The CDR3 loop spans 16 amino acids. The CDR3, as DNA: TGTGCTAGTGGTCAAAGCGGGGGGGCTGCCGGGAATGAGCAGTTCTTC. This codes for CASGQSGGAAGNEQFF.

Worth noting for this clonotype: A read error may produce the germline difference seen at one junction end. The chain joins TRBV6-1 to TRBJ2-2; D not resolved. This CDR3 is 15 amino acids long. Germline V gives CDR1 MNHNS, CDR2 SASEGT. The CDR3 sequence is CASREGMGNTGELFF. The CDR3 DNA is TGTGCCAGCAGAGAAGGGATGGGAAACACCGGGGAGCTGTTTTTT.

The chain combines TRBV12-3 or TRBV12-4 with TRBJ1-4; D might be TRBD1 (5 bases). Deletions cut 5 bases from V and 4 bases from J, with 11 bases between. This CDR3 spans 14 amino acids. CDR3 sequence: CASSPGGFNEKLFF. CDR3 DNA sequence: TGTGCCAGCAGTCCCGGGGGGTTTAATGAAAAACTGTTTTTT.

V usage is TRBV6-1 and J usage is TRBJ1-5, with D possibly being TRBD1 (5 bases). Germline CDR1 is MNHNS and CDR2 is SASEGT. The CDR3 contains 14 residues. With 11 bases removed from V and 7 bases from J, the gap between germline ends came to 21 bases. The CDR3 reads CAGGAGPPPQPQHF. CDR3 nucleotide sequence: TGTGCCGGTGGAGCGGGACCGCCCCCCCAGCCCCAGCATTTT.